This TCR beta chain was retrieved from a study of human T cells and chemical hapten exposure. Via MiXCR, TCRdb re-called the RACE reads, giving one row per CDR3 protein. The profile shows roughly 48,000 distinct CDR3 sequences, roughly 11% of them singletons. Germline V CDR1 and CDR2: LGHDT, YNNKEL (reference sequence). This CDR3 has 14 residues. Germline trimming cut 5 bases from V and 10 bases from J; bases unmatched to any gene: 8. Study results and caveats: The study found expanded TCRs formed significantly more large CDR3 similarity clusters than controls. As patch test score rose, PT1 expanded TCR counts tended to rise as well.

This clonotype appeared a few times. The antigen remains undetermined. As for time point: patch test 1, 2 weeks after DPC sensitization. This sample's treatment: therapeutic diphenylcyclopropenone sensitization with weekly scalp DPC. The template was total RNA from unfractionated whole blood. The study enrolled 18 to 70-year-old alopecia patients suitable for DPC. The receptor was derived from a woman in her thirties or forties with alopecia areata. Some clones in this sample may be carry-over from other donors' samples. This chain uses TRBV3-1 with TRBJ1-6; 7 bases fit TRBD1. The material was whole blood, obtained in connection with sensitization to the hapten diphenylcyclopropenone (DPC). The CDR3 coding sequence is TGTGCCAGCAGCAGGAGGGCAGGGGGATCACCCCTCCACTTT. Its translation is CASSRRAGGSPLHF.